The 20 T cell receptor beta chains in this list originate from one sample, sequenced in a study of OX40 agonist ivuxolimab in advanced cancers. The assay was immunoSEQ multiplex PCR, and TCRdb's table has in-frame clones only and misses some. The data contain 50,000 or so clones, around 88% of them singletons. This specimen consisted of CD4+ or CD8+ T cells sorted from blood, obtained in a trial of the OX40 agonist ivuxolimab. All receptors come from an adult with an advanced solid tumor such as melanoma, head and neck, liver or kidney cancer.

This clone was found once. This chain joins TRBV6-1 and TRBJ1-4; 7 bases align to TRBD1. V was pared by 6 bases and J by 8 bases, with 6 bases of the junction left unmatched. The germline V gene encodes CDR1 MNHNS and CDR2 SASEGT. The CDR3 runs to 13 residues. The CDR3 DNA reads TGTGCCAGCAGACAGGGGACTGGGGAAAAACTGTTTTTT. Translated: CASRQGTGEKLFF.

This chain joins TRBV7-9 and TRBJ2-5, with 9 bases that match TRBD2. The V gene's germline CDR1 is SEHNR and CDR2 FQNEAQ (reference sequence). The CDR3 loop spans 16 amino acids. V lost 5 bases to trimming and J lost 0 bases; unmatched junction nucleotides: 7. The CDR3 protein is CASSPKTSGNQETQYF. CDR3 DNA sequence: TGTGCCAGCAGCCCCAAGACTAGCGGCAACCAAGAGACCCAGTACTTC.

V is TRBV5-6 and J is TRBJ2-3, with TRBD1 identical over 7 bases. V gave up 1 base and J gave up 0 bases; unmatched junction bases: 5. Germline loops: CDR1 SGHDT, CDR2 YYEEEE. There are 16 residues in the CDR3. The CDR3 reads CASSLNTGASTDTQYF. The DNA of the CDR3 is TGTGCCAGCAGCTTGAACACAGGGGCTAGCACAGATACGCAGTATTTT. The variable domain in full, with the rest retrieved from reference TRBV5-6 and TRBJ2-3, is DAGVTQSPTHLIKTRGQQVTLRCSPKSGHDTVSWYQQALGQGPQFIFQYYEEEERQRGNFPDRFSGHQFPNYSSELNVNALLLGDSALYLCASSLNTGASTDTQYFGPGTRLTVL.

The rearrangement links TRBV19 to TRBJ2-1; D tentatively reads TRBD1 or TRBD2 (5 bases each). The CDR3 runs 16 residues. In germline, CDR1 is LNHDA, CDR2 SQIVND (reference sequence). V gave up 0 bases and J gave up 0 bases, with 9 bases separating them. The CDR3 coding sequence is TGTGCCAGTAGTATAGACGAGGGGAGCTCCTACAATGAGCAGTTCTTC. It is translated as CASSIDEGSSYNEQFF.

There are a few counts of this clone. This sequence joins TRBV29-1 and TRBJ2-1; D unresolved. CDR1 and CDR2 from the germline V gene are SQVTM and ANQGSEA. The CDR3 length is 16 residues. V was cut by 0 bases and J by 10 bases, with 22 bases left in between. CDR3 nucleotides: TGCAGCGTTGAAGATCCCCTAAGCCGCCACGACGGGGAGCAGTTCTTC. Translation gives CSVEDPLSRHDGEQFF.

This chain connects TRBV6-5 to TRBJ2-1; D might be TRBD2 (6 bases). The V end lost 0 bases, the J end lost 5 bases, and 8 bases lay between the germline ends. In germline, CDR1 is MNHEY, CDR2 SVGAGI. The CDR3 runs 14 residues. The CDR3 nucleotides read TGTGCCAGCAGTTACTCCGGGGGTCACAATGAGCAGTTCTTC. Protein: CASSYSGGHNEQFF.

This clone was recorded once. The V and J genes are TRBV7-2 and TRBJ2-1; D gene unclear. V was pared by 5 bases and J by 5 bases, with 4 bases between. The germline gives CDR1 SGHTA, CDR2 FQGNSA. CDR3 length: 11 amino acids. CDR3 DNA sequence: TGTGCCAGCAGCCCCGACAATGAGCAGTTCTTC. This codes for CASSPDNEQFF.

The chain carries TRBV2 and TRBJ2-3; weak D call: TRBD2 (6 bases). The CDR3 has 13 residues. The V gene's germline CDR1 is SNHLY and CDR2 FYNNEI. The V end was cut by 2 bases, the J end by 10 bases, with 13 bases between. The chain's CDR3 is CASSELGGVAQYF. The CDR3 DNA reads TGTGCCAGCAGTGAATTGGGGGGAGTGGCGCAGTATTTT. The variable domain in full, with the rest retrieved from reference TRBV2 and TRBJ2-3, is EPEVTQTPSHQVTQMGQEVILRCVPISNHLYFYWYRQILGQKVEFLVSFYNNEISEKSEIFDDQFSVERPDGSNFTLKIRSTKLEDSAMYFCASSELGGVAQYFGPGTRLTVL.

This chain uses TRBV28 with TRBJ1-5; weak D call: TRBD1 (5 bases). The germline V gene has CDR1 MDHEN and CDR2 SYDVKM. Trimming left V 2 bases short and J 2 bases short, with 10 bases between. The CDR3 is 15 residues long. The CDR3 DNA is TGTGCCAGCAGTTTAGGCAGGGTTCGCAATCAGCCCCAGCATTTT. Translation: CASSLGRVRNQPQHF.

This rearrangement joins TRBV25-1 to TRBJ2-3, with TRBD2 matching over 7 bases. The V and J ends lost 7 bases and 2 bases, in that order; junction bases with no gene match: 9. This CDR3 comprises 15 residues. Germline lookup yields CDR1 MGHDK and CDR2 SYGVNS. CDR3 sequence: CASIDTSEHTDTQYF. The DNA for the CDR3 is TGTGCCAGCATCGATACTAGCGAGCACACAGATACGCAGTATTTT.

This chain links TRBV6-5 with TRBJ2-1, with 9 bases matching TRBD1. This CDR3 contains 15 residues. CDR1 and CDR2 from the germline V gene are MNHEY and SVGAGI. J gave up 4 bases and V 7 bases, and 8 bases lay outside the gene matches. CDR3 loop: CASTKTGGAYNEQFF. CDR3 DNA: TGTGCCAGCACCAAAACAGGGGGCGCTTACAATGAGCAGTTCTTC.

V and J are TRBV11-2 and TRBJ2-4; D is unclear. Trimming took off 5 bases at V and 2 bases at J, with 10 bases between the two ends. Germline V lookup: CDR1 SGHAT, CDR2 FQNNGV. The CDR3 is made up of 14 amino acids. Here the CDR3 DNA reads TGTGCCAGCAGCCTGGTAGTGTCCAAAAACATTCAGTACTTC. This gives the protein CASSLVVSKNIQYF. Supplemented by reference TRBV11-2 and TRBJ2-4, the full variable domain reads EAGVAQSPRYKIIEKRQSVAFWCNPISGHATLYWYQQILGQGPKLLIQFQNNGVVDDSQLPKDRFSAERLKGVDSTLKIQPAKLEDSAVYLCASSLVVSKNIQYFGAGTRLSVL.

This clone was picked up one time. The V call is TRBV7-3, the J call TRBJ2-1; perhaps TRBD2 as D (5 bases). Germline V gene data show CDR1 as SGHTA and CDR2 as FQGTGA. This CDR3 is built from 13 residues. The V gene lost 5 bases and the J gene lost 5 bases, with 10 bases spanning the gap. CDR3: CASSIGLDNEQFF. The CDR3 DNA follows: TGTGCCAGCAGCATTGGACTGGACAATGAGCAGTTCTTC.

J is TRBJ1-2 and V is TRBV15; weak D call: TRBD1 (6 bases). Trimming pared 7 bases from V and 2 bases from J, leaving 11 bases between. CDR1 and CDR2 (germline): LNHNV, YYDKDF (reference sequence). The CDR3 extends over 13 amino acids. The CDR3 spells CATTPQGNYGYTF. The CDR3 DNA reads as TGTGCCACCACTCCTCAGGGGAACTATGGCTACACCTTC.

This sequence joins TRBV19 and TRBJ2-7, with 7 bases identical to TRBD1. From germline, CDR1 is LNHDA and CDR2 SQIVND (reference sequence). The CDR3 sequence is 14 residues long. V dropped 5 bases and J dropped 6; count of bases not matched to a gene: 10. The CDR3 loop is CASSPGTARSEQYF. The CDR3 DNA reads TGTGCCAGTAGTCCCGGGACAGCCCGGAGCGAGCAGTACTTC.

The chain couples TRBV15 to TRBJ2-2; D not resolved. CDR1 and CDR2 from the germline V gene are LNHNV and YYDKDF (reference sequence). With 1 base removed from V and 2 bases from J, the gap between germline ends came to 8 bases. The CDR3 loop spans 15 amino acids. The CDR3 sequence: CATSRGRVNTGELFF. The CDR3 DNA is TGTGCCACCAGCAGAGGACGGGTTAACACCGGGGAGCTGTTTTTT.

The chain couples TRBV19 to TRBJ1-2; no clear D. Germline assignment: CDR1 LNHDA and CDR2 SQIVND (reference sequence). The V and J ends lost 7 bases and 1 base respectively, with 7 bases between them. The CDR3 length is 12 residues. The CDR3 spells CASISDNYGYTF. CDR3 coding DNA: TGTGCCAGTATCTCCGATAACTATGGCTACACCTTC.

CDR3 DNA: TGTGCCAGCAGTTACCGGGGGGGGCAAAGCTCCTACGAGCAGTACTTC. Amino acid sequence: CASSYRGGQSSYEQYF. The rearrangement links TRBV6-7 to TRBJ2-7; TRBD2 matches at 8 bases. TRBV6-7 is recorded as an ORF, its role being uncertain. This CDR3 spans 16 amino acids. The V segment lost 2 bases and the J segment 0 bases; nucleotides outside the gene matches: 6.

The J gene is TRBJ2-7, the V gene TRBV6-5, with TRBD2 matching over 11 bases. This CDR3 has 15 amino acids. The ends lost 5 bases at V and 4 bases at J; junction bases unmatched: 7. Germline V lookup: CDR1 MNHEY, CDR2 SVGAGI. This chain's CDR3 is CASSRGLAEIYEQYF. The CDR3 DNA sequence: TGTGCCAGCAGTCGGGGACTAGCGGAGATATACGAGCAGTACTTC.

In its sample, this clone was seen a few times. V usage is TRBV4-2 and J usage is TRBJ1-2; no clear D gene. This CDR3 region has 14 residues. CDR1 and CDR2 (germline): LGHNA, YNFKEQ. The V and J ends lost 0 bases and 4 bases respectively, with 9 bases between them. CDR3 DNA: TGTGCCAGCAGCCAAGATTGGGCCGGCTATGGCTACACCTTC. Its protein product is CASSQDWAGYGYTF.